Presented here are 2 T cell receptor beta chains from one specimen sequenced in a study of cytotoxic CD8 clonotypes in ibrutinib-treated CLL. This table comes from immunoSEQ multiplex PCR, and its TCRdb copy is limited to in-frame clones, with some not included. Here the sample spans 250,000 to 350,000 clones, less than 85% being singletons. The input for sequencing was PBMCs, taken at disease progression, from a patient treated with ibrutinib. The receptor set was obtained from a human donor with chronic lymphocytic leukemia.

The chain links TRBV29-1 to TRBJ1-2; D is unresolved. The V gene lost 7 bases and the J gene lost 1 base, with 31 bases spanning the gap. Germline CDR1 and CDR2: SQVTM and ANQGSEA. This CDR3 spans 19 amino acids. The CDR3 DNA sequence: TGCAGCGCCCCTCTACGGTTGTCTGGGAATCAGTATGGTAACTATGGCTACACCTTC. This gives the protein CSAPLRLSGNQYGNYGYTF. Full variable domain (missing parts from reference TRBV29-1 and TRBJ1-2): SAVISQKPSRDICQRGTSLTIQCQVDSQVTMMFWYRQQPGQSLTLIATANQGSEATYESGFVIDKFPISRPNLTFSTLTVSNMSPEDSSIYLCSAPLRLSGNQYGNYGYTFGSGTRLTVV.

CDR3 sequence reads: CASSPIPQYNSPLHF. The CDR3 DNA is TGTGCCAGCTCACCAATTCCTCAGTATAATTCACCCCTCCACTTT. This sequence joins TRBV18 and TRBJ1-6, with D unclear. Germline V CDR1 and CDR2: KGHSH, LQKENI. Trimming removed 2 bases at V and 4 bases at J, with 9 bases between. CDR3 length: 15 residues.